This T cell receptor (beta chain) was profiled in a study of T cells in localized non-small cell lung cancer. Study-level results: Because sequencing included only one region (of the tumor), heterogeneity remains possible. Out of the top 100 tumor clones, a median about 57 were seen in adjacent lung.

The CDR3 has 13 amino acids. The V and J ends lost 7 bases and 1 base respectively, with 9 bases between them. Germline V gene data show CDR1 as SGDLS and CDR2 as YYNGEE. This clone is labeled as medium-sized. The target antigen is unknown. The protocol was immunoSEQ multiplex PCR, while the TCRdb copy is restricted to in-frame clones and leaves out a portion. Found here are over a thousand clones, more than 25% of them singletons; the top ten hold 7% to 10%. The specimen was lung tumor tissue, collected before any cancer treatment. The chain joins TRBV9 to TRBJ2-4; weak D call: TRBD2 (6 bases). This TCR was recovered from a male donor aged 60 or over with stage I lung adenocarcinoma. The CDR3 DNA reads TGTGCCAGCGCACGGGAGGCCAAAAACATTCAGTACTTC. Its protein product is CASAREAKNIQYF.